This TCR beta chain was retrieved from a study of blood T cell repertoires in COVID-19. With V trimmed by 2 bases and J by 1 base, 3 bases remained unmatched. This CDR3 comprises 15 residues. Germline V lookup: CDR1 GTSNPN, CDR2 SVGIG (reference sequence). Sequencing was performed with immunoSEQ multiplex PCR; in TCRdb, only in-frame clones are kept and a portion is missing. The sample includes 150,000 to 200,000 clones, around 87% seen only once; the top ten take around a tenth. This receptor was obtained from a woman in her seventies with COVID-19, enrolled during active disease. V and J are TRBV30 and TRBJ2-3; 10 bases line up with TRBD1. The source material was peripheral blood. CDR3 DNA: TGTGCCTGGAGTATGACAGGGGGCGGCACAGATACGCAGTATTTT. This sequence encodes CAWSMTGGGTDTQYF.